The rows below give T cell receptor beta chains drawn from one sample of a study of OX40 agonist ivuxolimab in advanced cancers. Libraries were prepared by immunoSEQ multiplex PCR; TCRdb keeps only in-frame clonotypes and omits some of them. The sample shows 67,000 or so clones, 86% of them seen only once. The sample in question was CD4+ or CD8+ T cells sorted from blood, obtained in a trial of the OX40 agonist ivuxolimab. The origin of the receptors is an adult with an advanced solid tumor such as melanoma, head and neck, liver or kidney cancer. Both conserved end residues are part of each CDR3. The D gene is left open where the match is weak. Size is omitted from some rows. Given values are once, few, many or a class for expanded clones.

D gene: .; clone size: .; J gene: TRBJ2-7; V gene: TRBV6-6; CDR3 protein: CASSYSGNPPLEQYF; CDR3 DNA: TGTGCCAGCAGTTACTCCGGCAACCCCCCTCTCGAGCAGTACTTC
D gene: TRBD2; clone size: .; J gene: TRBJ2-3; V gene: TRBV7-2; CDR3 protein: CASSLAGGLAGSTDTQYF; CDR3 DNA: TGTGCCAGCAGCTTAGCGGGGGGGCTAGCGGGAAGCACAGATACGCAGTATTTT
D gene: .; clone size: .; J gene: TRBJ1-2; V gene: TRBV28; CDR3 protein: CASSLRRGSGYGYTF; CDR3 DNA: TGTGCCAGCAGTTTACGCAGGGGCTCGGGGTATGGCTACACCTTC
D gene: .; clone size: .; J gene: TRBJ2-7; V gene: TRBV2; CDR3 protein: CASSIRGQAEQYF; CDR3 DNA: TGTGCCAGCAGTATCCGGGGGCAAGCCGAGCAGTACTTC
D gene: .; clone size: .; J gene: TRBJ2-1; V gene: TRBV4-1; CDR3 protein: CASGQDPQANNEQFF; CDR3 DNA: TGCGCCAGCGGCCAAGATCCCCAGGCTAACAATGAGCAGTTCTTC
D gene: .; clone size: .; J gene: TRBJ2-5; V gene: TRBV6-1; CDR3 protein: CASRAGEGETQYF; CDR3 DNA: TGTGCCAGCAGGGCAGGGGAGGGAGAGACCCAGTACTTC
D gene: TRBD2; clone size: .; J gene: TRBJ2-5; V gene: TRBV5-1; CDR3 protein: CASSSQRGRGETQYF; CDR3 DNA: TGCGCCAGCAGCTCCCAGCGGGGGCGTGGAGAGACCCAGTACTTC
D gene: TRBD1; clone size: .; J gene: TRBJ2-7; V gene: TRBV6-5; CDR3 protein: CASSRQGVDEQYF; CDR3 DNA: TGTGCCAGCAGCCGACAGGGGGTCGACGAGCAGTACTTC
D gene: TRBD2; clone size: once; J gene: TRBJ2-7; V gene: TRBV28; CDR3 protein: CASSLPSGGSYEQYF; CDR3 DNA: TGTGCCAGCAGTTTACCCAGCGGGGGCTCCTACGAGCAGTACTTC
D gene: .; clone size: .; J gene: TRBJ2-7; V gene: TRBV4-3; CDR3 protein: CASSQEEGSRQYF; CDR3 DNA: TGCGCCAGCAGCCAAGAGGAGGGATCGAGGCAGTACTTC
D gene: TRBD2; clone size: .; J gene: TRBJ2-5; V gene: TRBV9; CDR3 protein: CASSQDPGLGGSGETQYF; CDR3 DNA: TGTGCCAGCAGCCAGGATCCGGGACTAGGAGGGAGTGGAGAGACCCAGTACTTC
D gene: TRBD1; clone size: .; J gene: TRBJ1-1; V gene: TRBV18; CDR3 protein: CASSYDRGTEAFF; CDR3 DNA: TGTGCCAGCTCATATGACAGGGGCACTGAAGCTTTCTTT
D gene: .; clone size: .; J gene: TRBJ1-4; V gene: TRBV5-1; CDR3 protein: CASSLGDRMGEKLFF; CDR3 DNA: TGCGCCAGCAGCTTGGGGGATCGCATGGGTGAAAAACTGTTTTTT
D gene: .; clone size: few; J gene: TRBJ1-5; V gene: TRBV7-2; CDR3 protein: CASSPGLGGNQPQHF; CDR3 DNA: TGTGCCAGCAGCCCGGGTCTCGGGGGCAATCAGCCCCAGCATTTT
D gene: .; clone size: .; J gene: TRBJ1-2; V gene: TRBV6-5; CDR3 protein: CASSYSKGQGTYGYTF; CDR3 DNA: TGTGCCAGCAGTTACTCAAAGGGCCAGGGTACCTATGGCTACACCTTC